A single sample is the source of the 14 T cell receptor beta chains below, sequenced in a study of cytomegalovirus exposure and HLA in healthy donors. The PCR employed 60 Vbeta primers together with 13 Jbeta primers. TCRdb's copy holds only in-frame clones and misses some; the assay was immunoSEQ multiplex PCR. Found here are about 77,000 clones; the top ten clones hold approximately 15%. Sequenced input: PBMCs. All receptors derive from a man aged 50-60 years in good health and CMV-seropositive.

The chain combines TRBV28 with TRBJ1-5; no definite D call. V lost 5 bases, J lost 4 bases, and 9 bases lay in between. The CDR3 consists of 13 residues. Germline V gene data show CDR1 as MDHEN and CDR2 as SYDVKM. The CDR3 DNA reads as TGTGCCAGCAGTAGTCTGAGAAATCAGCCCCAGCATTTT. Encoded protein: CASSSLRNQPQHF.

J is TRBJ1-1 and V is TRBV18; D call uncertain. V was clipped by 3 bases and J by 0 bases, with 8 bases between them. The CDR3 extends over 14 amino acids. Germline CDR1 is KGHSH and CDR2 is LQKENI. CDR3 protein: CASSPSGVNTEAFF. CDR3 in DNA: TGTGCCAGCTCACCCTCCGGGGTGAACACTGAAGCTTTCTTT.

V gene TRBV4-1 combines with J gene TRBJ2-1; 10 positions agree with TRBD2. This CDR3 is 16 amino acids long. The germline gives CDR1 MGHRA, CDR2 YSYEKL. The junction had 11 bases not matched to a gene; V was cut back by 4 bases and J by 8 bases. CDR3 in DNA: TGCGCCAGCAGCCCCTGGGGAAGAGCGGGAGGGGATGAGCAGTTCTTC. It yields the protein CASSPWGRAGGDEQFF.

J is TRBJ2-2 and V is TRBV11-2, with D tentatively TRBD1 (6 bases). Germline assignment: CDR1 SGHAT and CDR2 FQNNGV. V shed 4 bases and J shed 6 bases, with 12 bases lying between them. This CDR3 spans 14 amino acids. CDR3: CASSSNREPGELFF. The CDR3 bases are TGTGCCAGCAGCTCGAACAGGGAACCCGGGGAGCTGTTTTTT.

Here the CDR3 reads CASSILLAGKQYF. The CDR3 region has the DNA TGCGCCAGCAGCATACTGCTAGCGGGGAAGCAGTATTTT. The V and J genes are TRBV5-1 and TRBJ2-3; 9 bases fit TRBD2. Germline CDR1 is SGHRS and CDR2 is YFSETQ. The CDR3 runs 13 residues. The V segment lost 4 bases and the J segment 11 bases; nucleotides outside the gene matches: 8.

This rearrangement joins TRBV7-2 to TRBJ1-3; possibly TRBD1 for D (6 bases). Germline assignment: CDR1 SGHTA and CDR2 FQGNSA. V was shortened by 5 bases and J by 2 bases, with 13 bases between the two germline ends. The CDR3 consists of 15 residues. Written as DNA, the CDR3 is TGTGCCAGCAGCCCCCGGGGGGCTGCTGGAAACACCATATATTTT. Amino acids: CASSPRGAAGNTIYF.

To note about this clone: This same CDR3 is encoded by further DNA sequences in the sample. The rearrangement uses TRBV19 and TRBJ2-3; TRBD2 matches at 7 bases. Germline values: CDR1 LNHDA, CDR2 SQIVND (reference sequence). The CDR3 contains 18 residues. The CDR3 loop is CVRRKLEGLAVSTDTQYF. The CDR3 DNA sequence: TGTGTCCGCAGGAAGTTGGAGGGTCTAGCGGTTAGCACAGATACGCAGTATTTT.

The chain uses TRBV7-3 and TRBJ2-5; 8 positions agree with TRBD2. After removal of 2 bases from V and 4 bases from J, the junction contained 3 bases not matched to a gene. Germline values: CDR1 SGHTA, CDR2 FQGTGA. The CDR3 spans 14 residues. The chain's CDR3 is CASSLRSGGETQYF. CDR3 bases: TGTGCCAGCAGCTTACGGAGCGGGGGAGAGACCCAGTACTTC.

About this clone itself: At the DNA level, this CDR3 is encoded by other sequences in the same sample as well. The V gene is TRBV10-3, the J gene TRBJ1-2; 8 nucleotides align to TRBD1. The CDR3 runs 14 residues. CDR1 is ENHRY and CDR2 is SYGVKD in the germline V gene. The V segment lost 4 bases and the J segment 3 bases; nucleotides outside the gene matches: 4. CDR3 amino acids: CAISGSTGDYGYTF. CDR3 DNA sequence: TGTGCCATCAGTGGGTCGACAGGGGACTATGGCTACACCTTC.

The chain has TRBV10-3 and TRBJ2-7; TRBD1 agrees at 9 bases. Trimming removed 8 bases from V and 6 bases from J; junction bases left unmatched: 8. Germline CDR1 ENHRY, CDR2 SYGVKD. CDR3 length equals 13 residues. CDR3 sequence reads: CAIQGQGLLEQYF. The CDR3 nucleotides read TGTGCCATCCAGGGACAGGGTTTGCTCGAGCAGTACTTC.

The rearrangement joins TRBV4-2 to TRBJ2-7, with D possibly TRBD2 on 5 matching bases. CDR1 LGHNA and CDR2 YNFKEQ come from the germline V gene. The CDR3 totals 15 residues. Trimming removed 0 bases at V and 1 base at J, with 10 bases between. The CDR3 reads CASSQEVGASYEQYF. The CDR3 nucleotides are TGTGCCAGCAGCCAAGAGGTGGGAGCGTCCTACGAGCAGTACTTC.

This chain links TRBV6-1 with TRBJ2-2, with TRBD2 matching 7 bases. Germline CDR1 reads MNHNS; CDR2 reads SASEGT. J was trimmed by 5 bases and V by 7 bases; bases with no gene match: 7. The CDR3 totals 14 residues. CDR3 residues: CASKSREGTGELFF. The CDR3 DNA is TGTGCCAGCAAGTCGAGGGAGGGAACCGGGGAGCTGTTTTTT.

CDR3 DNA: TGCGCCAGCAGCTTGAAACTCCCGAACACCGGGGAGCTGTTTTTT. This encodes CASSLKLPNTGELFF. This chain links TRBV5-1 with TRBJ2-2; D remains ambiguous. The CDR3 length is 15 residues. Trimming took off 1 base at V and 0 bases at J, with 7 bases between the two ends. Germline CDR1 SGHRS, CDR2 YFSETQ.

The V gene is TRBV5-1, the J gene TRBJ1-1; unclear D gene. Trimming took off 0 bases at V and 2 bases at J, with 20 bases between the two ends. The germline V gene has CDR1 SGHRS and CDR2 YFSETQ. The CDR3 has 18 amino acids. CDR3 in DNA: TGCGCCAGCAGCTTGGGAGACTTGCCGACTGCTCAAAACACTGAAGCTTTCTTT. Protein: CASSLGDLPTAQNTEAFF.